This T cell receptor (beta chain) was captured by sequencing in a study of T cell responses to AZD1222 COVID-19 vaccine. TCRdb's copy holds only in-frame clones and misses some; the assay was immunoSEQ multiplex PCR. The sample yields some 150,000 clones, 92% seen once. The ends lost 3 bases at V and 3 bases at J; junction bases unmatched: 3. This CDR3 has 14 amino acids. Germline loops: CDR1 KGHDR, CDR2 SFDVKD. This chain joins TRBV24-1 and TRBJ2-7, with 8 bases aligning to TRBD1. The sequence was obtained from an adult in good health. Material: peripheral blood, obtained on day 0 of MenACWY control vaccination. CDR3 sequence: CATSDRGTGYEQYF. The CDR3 DNA follows: TGTGCCACCAGTGATCGGGGGACAGGCTACGAGCAGTACTTC.